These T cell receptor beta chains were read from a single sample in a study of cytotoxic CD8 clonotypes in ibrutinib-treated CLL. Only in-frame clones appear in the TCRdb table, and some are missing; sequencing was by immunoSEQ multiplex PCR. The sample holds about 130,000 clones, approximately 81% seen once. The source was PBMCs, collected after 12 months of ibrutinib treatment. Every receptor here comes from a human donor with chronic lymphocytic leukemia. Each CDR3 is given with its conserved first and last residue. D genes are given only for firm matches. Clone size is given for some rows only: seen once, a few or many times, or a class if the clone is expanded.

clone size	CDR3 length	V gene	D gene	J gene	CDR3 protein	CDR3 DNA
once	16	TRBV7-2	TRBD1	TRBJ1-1	CASSGLQGALNTEAFF	TGTGCCAGCAGCGGATTACAGGGGGCTCTGAACACTGAAGCTTTCTTT
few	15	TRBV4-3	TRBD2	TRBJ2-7	CASSQGLAGPYEQYF	TGCGCCAGCAGCCAAGGACTAGCGGGACCCTACGAGCAGTACTTC
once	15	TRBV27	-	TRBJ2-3	CASSLVKTDTDTQYF	TGTGCCAGCAGTTTAGTAAAGACAGACACAGATACGCAGTATTTT
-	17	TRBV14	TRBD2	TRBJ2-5	CASSQEGGTGEQETQYF	TGTGCCAGCAGCCAAGAGGGAGGGACGGGAGAGCAAGAGACCCAGTACTTC
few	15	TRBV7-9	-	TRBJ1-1	CASSLGGLRNTEAFF	TGTGCCAGCAGCTTAGGGGGGCTTCGGAACACTGAAGCTTTCTTT
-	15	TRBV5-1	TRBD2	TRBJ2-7	CASSLALAGGYEQYF	TGCGCCAGCAGCTTGGCTCTAGCGGGAGGTTACGAGCAGTACTTC
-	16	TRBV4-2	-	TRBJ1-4	CASSRGADATNEKLFF	TGTGCCAGCAGCCGAGGAGCGGATGCAACTAATGAAAAACTGTTTTTT
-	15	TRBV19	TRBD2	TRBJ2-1	CATRGGLAAYNEQFF	TGTGCCACCCGGGGGGGGCTAGCGGCCTACAATGAGCAGTTCTTC
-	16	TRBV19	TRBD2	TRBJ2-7	CASSPTPGLVPYEQYF	TGTGCCAGTAGTCCGACACCGGGACTAGTTCCCTACGAGCAGTACTTC
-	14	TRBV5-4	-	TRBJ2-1	CASERGPPGNEQFF	TGTGCCAGCGAGAGGGGTCCGCCTGGCAATGAGCAGTTCTTC
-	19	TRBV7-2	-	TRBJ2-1	CASSHPNLRGSWTYNEQFF	TGTGCCAGCAGCCACCCCAACCTAAGGGGGAGTTGGACCTACAATGAGCAGTTCTTC
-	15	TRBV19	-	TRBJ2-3	CASSTGPFSTDTQYF	TGTGCCAGTAGTACCGGCCCTTTTAGCACAGATACGCAGTATTTT
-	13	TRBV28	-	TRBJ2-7	CASSSSGLREQYF	TGTGCCAGCAGTTCCTCAGGATTGCGGGAGCAGTACTTC
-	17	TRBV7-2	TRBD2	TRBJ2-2	CASSLLRTSGGTGELFF	TGTGCCAGCAGCTTACTCCGGACTAGCGGGGGCACCGGGGAGCTGTTTTTT
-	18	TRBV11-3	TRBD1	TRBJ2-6	CASSLGQGPNSGANVLTF	TGTGCCAGCAGCTTAGGACAGGGACCCAATTCTGGGGCCAACGTCCTGACTTTC
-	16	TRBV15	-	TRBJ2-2	CATSGGDPTNTGELFF	TGTGCCACCAGCGGAGGGGACCCTACGAACACCGGGGAGCTGTTTTTT
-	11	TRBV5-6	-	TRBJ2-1	CASSLVLEQFF	TGTGCCAGCAGCTTGGTTCTGGAGCAGTTCTTC
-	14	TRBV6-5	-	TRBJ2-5	CASSWRGSQETQYF	TGTGCCAGCAGTTGGCGAGGGAGCCAAGAGACCCAGTACTTC
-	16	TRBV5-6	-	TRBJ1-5	CASSSQISYSNQPQHF	TGTGCCAGCAGCTCCCAGATATCCTATAGCAATCAGCCCCAGCATTTT
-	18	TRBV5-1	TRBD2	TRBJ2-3	CASSLLASGMMVTDTQYF	TGCGCCAGCAGCTTGCTGGCTAGCGGGATGATGGTGACAGATACGCAGTATTTT
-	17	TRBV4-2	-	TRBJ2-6	CASSGEGRDSGANVLTF	TGTGCCAGCAGCGGCGAGGGGCGTGACTCTGGGGCCAACGTCCTGACTTTC
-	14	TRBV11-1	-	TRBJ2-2	CASSLSHGTGELFF	TGTGCCAGCAGCCTCTCACATGGCACCGGGGAGCTGTTTTTT
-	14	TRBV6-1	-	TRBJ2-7	CASSRTRWVYEQYF	TGTGCCAGCAGTCGGACCCGATGGGTCTACGAGCAGTACTTC
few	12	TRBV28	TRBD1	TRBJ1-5	CAAGTANQPQHF	TGTGCCGCAGGGACAGCCAATCAGCCCCAGCATTTT
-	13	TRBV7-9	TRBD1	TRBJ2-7	CASGTQGAYEQYF	TGTGCCAGCGGGACACAGGGGGCCTACGAGCAGTACTTC
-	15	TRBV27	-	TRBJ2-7	CASSRSAGITYEQYF	TGTGCCAGCAGTAGGTCTGCAGGGATCACCTACGAGCAGTACTTC
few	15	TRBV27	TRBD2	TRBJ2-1	CASSPLAGDDNEQFF	TGTGCCAGCAGTCCCCTAGCGGGAGATGACAATGAGCAGTTCTTC
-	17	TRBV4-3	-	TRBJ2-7	CASSQGSLDNLAMEQYF	TGCGCCAGCAGCCAAGGCTCCCTGGACAACCTAGCTATGGAGCAGTACTTC
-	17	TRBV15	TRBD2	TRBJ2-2	CATRRGGLAGETGELFF	TGTGCCACCCGACGCGGGGGACTAGCGGGAGAGACCGGGGAGCTGTTTTTT
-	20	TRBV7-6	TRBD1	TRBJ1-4	CASSSVPGQGGVPTNEKLFF	TGTGCCAGCAGCTCAGTCCCGGGACAGGGTGGGGTTCCAACTAATGAAAAACTGTTTTTT
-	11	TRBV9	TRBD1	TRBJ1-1	CASSPDREAFF	TGTGCCAGCAGCCCGGACAGGGAGGCTTTCTTT